The rows below give T cell receptor beta chains drawn from one sample of a study of cytomegalovirus exposure and HLA in healthy donors. Produced via immunoSEQ multiplex PCR; TCRdb's table is partial and in-frame only. Here the sample spans some 120,000 clones, around 78% being singletons. The sample consisted of PBMCs. Receptor source: a woman between 40 and 55 years old in good health and CMV-seronegative. Each CDR3 is given with its conserved first and last residue. D genes are given only for firm matches. Clone size is not always given. Where it is, it says once, few, many or a class for expanded clones.

NA TRBJ2-2 TRBV10-3 TRBD2 CAISASGRASGELFF TGTGCCATCAGCGCGAGCGGGAGGGCCTCCGGGGAGCTGTTTTTT
NA TRBJ2-3 TRBV13 TRBD1 CASSIRDRSFTDTQYF TGTGCCAGCAGCATCCGGGACAGAAGTTTCACAGATACGCAGTATTTT
NA TRBJ1-2 TRBV2 TRBD1 CASTLDREDIYGYTF TGTGCCAGCACTCTAGACAGGGAAGACATTTATGGCTACACCTTC
NA TRBJ2-5 TRBV7-6 NA CASTLLGLQETQYF TGTGCCAGCACCTTGTTGGGGCTGCAAGAGACCCAGTACTTC
NA TRBJ2-2 TRBV28 TRBD1 CASSSHQGARGTGELFF TGTGCCAGCAGTTCCCATCAGGGGGCGAGGGGCACCGGGGAGCTGTTTTTT
NA TRBJ2-2 TRBV9 NA CASSVSGIRELFF TGTGCCAGCAGCGTCTCGGGAATACGGGAGCTGTTTTTT
NA TRBJ2-2 TRBV5-1 TRBD2 CASLAGTGELFF TGCGCCAGCCTAGCGGGCACCGGGGAGCTGTTTTTT
NA TRBJ1-2 TRBV6-6 TRBD1 CASSYSLRTGRGGYTF TGTGCCAGCAGTTACTCCTTGAGGACAGGCCGTGGTGGCTACACCTTC
NA TRBJ1-1 TRBV5-4 NA CASSMRLGQNTEAFF TGTGCCAGCAGCATGCGTCTGGGGCAGAACACTGAAGCTTTCTTT
NA TRBJ2-7 TRBV28 TRBD1 CASSSYRTGGVSYEQYF TGTGCCAGCAGTTCCTACCGAACAGGGGGCGTCTCCTACGAGCAGTACTTC
NA TRBJ2-2 TRBV6-1 TRBD2 CASSESGRDTGELFF TGTGCCAGCAGTGAAAGCGGGAGGGACACCGGGGAGCTGTTTTTT
NA TRBJ2-3 TRBV9 TRBD2 CASSVFSGSVADTQYF TGTGCCAGCAGCGTGTTTAGCGGGAGCGTGGCAGATACGCAGTATTTT
few TRBJ2-7 TRBV19 NA CASSMAADTGYEQYF TGTGCCAGTAGTATGGCGGCGGATACGGGCTACGAGCAGTACTTC
NA TRBJ1-6 TRBV28 TRBD1 CASSSAGQDNSPLHF TGTGCCAGCAGTTCAGCAGGACAGGATAATTCACCCCTCCACTTT
once TRBJ2-5 TRBV7-2 TRBD2 CASSPFSGRASETQYF TGTGCCAGCAGCCCCTTTAGTGGGAGGGCCTCCGAGACCCAGTACTTC
NA TRBJ1-3 TRBV5-1 TRBD1 CASSTGTGAGNTIYF TGCGCCAGCAGCACCGGGACAGGGGCTGGAAACACCATATATTTT